This T cell receptor beta chain was sequenced in a study of patients and donors after allogeneic stem cell transplantation. MiXCR, applied by TCRdb to the RT-PCR reads, yields one record per CDR3 protein. The sample yields 410,000 or so distinct CDR3 sequences, roughly 16% seen once. V lost 0 bases to trimming and J lost 9 bases, with 14 bases between them. Germline V gene data show CDR1 as MGHRA and CDR2 as YSYEKL. The CDR3 sequence is 14 residues long. Sequencing was carried out using blood, either unsorted or a sorted T cell fraction (not recorded which). The chain links TRBV4-1 to TRBJ2-5; D perhaps matches TRBD2 (6 bases). This receptor was taken from a human donor who was either an allogeneic HSCT recipient or a stem cell or donor lymphocyte infusion donor (not recorded which). It is not recorded whose cells these are; they may come from a transplant donor. CDR3 in DNA: TGCGCCAGCAGCCAAGATCGGGCAGGAGGGGCCCAGTACTTC. Amino acid sequence: CASSQDRAGGAQYF.